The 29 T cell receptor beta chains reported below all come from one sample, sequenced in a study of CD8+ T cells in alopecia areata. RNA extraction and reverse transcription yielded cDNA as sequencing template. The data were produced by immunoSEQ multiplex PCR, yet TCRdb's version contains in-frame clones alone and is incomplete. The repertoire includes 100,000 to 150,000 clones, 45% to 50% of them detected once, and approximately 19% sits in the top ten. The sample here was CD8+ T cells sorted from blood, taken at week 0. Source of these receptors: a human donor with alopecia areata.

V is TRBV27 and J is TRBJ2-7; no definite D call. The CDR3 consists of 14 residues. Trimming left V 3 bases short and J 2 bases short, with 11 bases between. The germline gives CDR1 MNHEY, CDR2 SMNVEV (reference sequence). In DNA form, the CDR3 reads TGTGCCAGCAGTTTCATCGACACAACCTACGAGCAGTACTTC. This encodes CASSFIDTTYEQYF.

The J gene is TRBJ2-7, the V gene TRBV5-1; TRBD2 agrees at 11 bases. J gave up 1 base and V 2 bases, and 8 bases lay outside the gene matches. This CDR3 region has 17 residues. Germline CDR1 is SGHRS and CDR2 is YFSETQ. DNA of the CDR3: TGCGCCAGCAGCTTTTCCCACCGGACTAGCGGGTCCTACGAGCAGTACTTC. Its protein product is CASSFSHRTSGSYEQYF.

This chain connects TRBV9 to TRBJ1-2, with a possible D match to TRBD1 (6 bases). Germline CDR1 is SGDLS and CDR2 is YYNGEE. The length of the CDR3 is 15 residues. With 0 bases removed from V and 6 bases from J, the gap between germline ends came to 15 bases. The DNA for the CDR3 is TGTGCCAGCAGCGTAGCTCCCGACAGGAGTAATGGCTACACCTTC. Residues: CASSVAPDRSNGYTF.

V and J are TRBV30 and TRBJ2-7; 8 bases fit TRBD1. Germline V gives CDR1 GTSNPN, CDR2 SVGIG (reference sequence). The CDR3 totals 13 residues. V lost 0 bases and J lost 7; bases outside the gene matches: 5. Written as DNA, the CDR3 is TGTGCCTGGAGTGTAGGCAGGGGGCTTGAGCAGTACTTC. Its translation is CAWSVGRGLEQYF. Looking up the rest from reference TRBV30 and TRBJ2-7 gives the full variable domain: SQTIHQWPATLVQPVGSPLSLECTVEGTSNPNLYWYRQAAGRGLQLLFYSVGIGQISSEVPQNLSASRPQDRQFILSSKKLLLSDSGFYLCAWSVGRGLEQYFGPGTRLTVT.

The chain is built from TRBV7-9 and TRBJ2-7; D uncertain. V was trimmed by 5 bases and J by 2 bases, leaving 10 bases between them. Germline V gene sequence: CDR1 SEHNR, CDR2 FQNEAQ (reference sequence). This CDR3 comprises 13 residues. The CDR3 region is CASSPMATYEQYF. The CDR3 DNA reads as TGTGCCAGCAGCCCGATGGCTACCTACGAGCAGTACTTC.

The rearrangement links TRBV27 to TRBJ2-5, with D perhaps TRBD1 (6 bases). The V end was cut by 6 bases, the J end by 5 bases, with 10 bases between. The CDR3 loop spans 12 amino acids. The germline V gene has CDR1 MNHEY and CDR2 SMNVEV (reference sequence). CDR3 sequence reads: CASRHREETQYF. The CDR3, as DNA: TGTGCCAGCAGACACAGGGAGGAGACCCAGTACTTC.

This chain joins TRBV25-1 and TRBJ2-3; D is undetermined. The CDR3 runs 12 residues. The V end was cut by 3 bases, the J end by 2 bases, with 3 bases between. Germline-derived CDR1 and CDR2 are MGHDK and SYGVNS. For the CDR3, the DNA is TGTGCCAGCAGTGAGATCACAGATACGCAGTATTTT. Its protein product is CASSEITDTQYF.

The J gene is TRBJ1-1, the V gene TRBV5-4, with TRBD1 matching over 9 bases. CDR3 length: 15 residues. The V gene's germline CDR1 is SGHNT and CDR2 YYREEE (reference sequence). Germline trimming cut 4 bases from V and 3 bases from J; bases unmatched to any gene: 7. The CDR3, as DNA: TGTGCCAGCAGCGTCCCGGACAGGGGTGACACTGAAGCTTTCTTT. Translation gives CASSVPDRGDTEAFF.

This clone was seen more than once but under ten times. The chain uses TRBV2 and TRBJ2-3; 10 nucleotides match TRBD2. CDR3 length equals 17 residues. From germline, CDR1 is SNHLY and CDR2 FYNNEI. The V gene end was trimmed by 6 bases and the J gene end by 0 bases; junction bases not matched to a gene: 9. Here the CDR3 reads CASRFLAGEASTDTQYF. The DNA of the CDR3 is TGTGCCAGCAGGTTTCTAGCGGGGGAGGCTAGCACAGATACGCAGTATTTT.

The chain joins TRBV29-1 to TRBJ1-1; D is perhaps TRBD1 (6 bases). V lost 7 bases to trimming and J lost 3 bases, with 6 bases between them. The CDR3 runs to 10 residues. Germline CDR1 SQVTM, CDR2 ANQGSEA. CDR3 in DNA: TGCAGCGCAGGGGACACTGAAGCTTTCTTT. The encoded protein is CSAGDTEAFF.

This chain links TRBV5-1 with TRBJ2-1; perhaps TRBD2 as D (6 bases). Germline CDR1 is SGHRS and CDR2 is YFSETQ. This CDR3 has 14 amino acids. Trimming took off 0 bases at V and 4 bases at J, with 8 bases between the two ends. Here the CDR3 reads CASSLDGGYNEQFF. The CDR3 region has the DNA TGCGCCAGCAGCTTGGACGGGGGATACAATGAGCAGTTCTTC.

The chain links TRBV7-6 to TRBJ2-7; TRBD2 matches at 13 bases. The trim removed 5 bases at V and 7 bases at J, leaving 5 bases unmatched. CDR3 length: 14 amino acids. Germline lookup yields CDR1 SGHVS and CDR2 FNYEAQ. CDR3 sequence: CASSPGLAGTEQYF. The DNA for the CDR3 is TGTGCCAGCAGCCCGGGACTAGCGGGGACGGAGCAGTACTTC.

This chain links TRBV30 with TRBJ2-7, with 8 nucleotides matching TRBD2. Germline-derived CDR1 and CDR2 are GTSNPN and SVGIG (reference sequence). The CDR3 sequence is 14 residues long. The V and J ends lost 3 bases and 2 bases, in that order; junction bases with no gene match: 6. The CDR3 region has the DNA TGTGCCTGGAGCACCCACGGGGGGGCCTACGAGCAGTACTTC. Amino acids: CAWSTHGGAYEQYF.

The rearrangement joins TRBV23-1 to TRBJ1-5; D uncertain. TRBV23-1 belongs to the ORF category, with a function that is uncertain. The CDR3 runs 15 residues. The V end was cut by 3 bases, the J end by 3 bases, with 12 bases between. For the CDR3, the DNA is TGCGCCAGCAGTCACCGTCCGTGGAACAATCAGCCCCAGCATTTT. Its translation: CASSHRPWNNQPQHF.

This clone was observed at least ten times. The CDR3 protein is CASSYGDRRTDTQYF. For the CDR3, the DNA is TGTGCCAGCAGCTACGGGGACAGACGCACAGATACGCAGTATTTT. J is TRBJ2-3 and V is TRBV5-5; 7 bases map to TRBD1. CDR3 length: 15 residues. V lost 3 bases and J lost 1; bases outside the gene matches: 5. Germline-derived CDR1 and CDR2 are SGHKS and YYEKEE (reference sequence).

The CDR3 coding sequence is TGCGCCAGCAGCCAAGTATGGCAGGGATGGGAAAAACTGTTTTTT. Protein sequence: CASSQVWQGWEKLFF. The chain carries TRBV4-3 and TRBJ1-4; a weak D match, TRBD1 (5 bases). Per germline, CDR1 LGHNA and CDR2 YSLEER. The ends were cut back, 1 base at V and 8 bases at J, with 14 bases in the middle. The CDR3 is 15 amino acids.

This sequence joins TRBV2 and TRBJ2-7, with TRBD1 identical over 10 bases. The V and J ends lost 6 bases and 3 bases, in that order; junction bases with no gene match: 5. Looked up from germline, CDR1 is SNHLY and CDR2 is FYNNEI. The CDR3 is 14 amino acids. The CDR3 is CASSGTGVLYEQYF. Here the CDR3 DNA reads TGTGCCAGCAGCGGGACAGGGGTACTCTACGAGCAGTACTTC.

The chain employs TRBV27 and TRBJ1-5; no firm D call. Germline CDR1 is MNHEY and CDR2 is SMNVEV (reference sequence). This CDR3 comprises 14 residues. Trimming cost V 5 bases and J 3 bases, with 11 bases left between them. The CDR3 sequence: CASSPSLANQPQHF. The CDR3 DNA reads TGTGCCAGCAGTCCCTCGTTGGCCAATCAGCCCCAGCATTTT.

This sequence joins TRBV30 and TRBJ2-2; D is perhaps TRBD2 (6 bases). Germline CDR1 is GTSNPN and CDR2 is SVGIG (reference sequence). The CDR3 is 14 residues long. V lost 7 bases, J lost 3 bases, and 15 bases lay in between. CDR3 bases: TGTGCCTTCCCTCTGGGAGGCGACACCGGGGAGCTGTTTTTT. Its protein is CAFPLGGDTGELFF.

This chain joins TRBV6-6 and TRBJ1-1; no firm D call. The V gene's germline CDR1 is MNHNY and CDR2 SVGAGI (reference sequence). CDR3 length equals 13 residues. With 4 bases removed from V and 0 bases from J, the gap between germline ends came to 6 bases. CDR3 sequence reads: CASSSDVNTEAFF. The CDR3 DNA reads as TGTGCCAGCAGTTCGGACGTGAACACTGAAGCTTTCTTT.

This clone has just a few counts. CDR3 in DNA: TGTGCCTGGAATTCGGTCCAAGAGACCCAGTACTTC. It yields the protein CAWNSVQETQYF. This chain joins TRBV30 and TRBJ2-5; D gene uncertain. V was shortened by 4 bases and J by 1 base, with 7 bases between the two germline ends. The CDR3 length is 12 residues. CDR1 and CDR2 from the germline V gene are GTSNPN and SVGIG (reference sequence).

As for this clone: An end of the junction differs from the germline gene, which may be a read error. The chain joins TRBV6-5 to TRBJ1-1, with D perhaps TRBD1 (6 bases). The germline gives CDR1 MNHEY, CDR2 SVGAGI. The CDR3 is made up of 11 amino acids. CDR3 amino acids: CASSYSNGQPF. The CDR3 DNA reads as TGTGCCAGCAGTTACTCGAATGGACAGCCGTTT.

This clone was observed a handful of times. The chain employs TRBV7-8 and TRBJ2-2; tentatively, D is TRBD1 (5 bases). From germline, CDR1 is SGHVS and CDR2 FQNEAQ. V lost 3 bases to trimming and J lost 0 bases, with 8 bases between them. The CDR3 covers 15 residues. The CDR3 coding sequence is TGTGCCAGCAGCTTGACAGTCGCGAACACCGGGGAGCTGTTTTTT. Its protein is CASSLTVANTGELFF.

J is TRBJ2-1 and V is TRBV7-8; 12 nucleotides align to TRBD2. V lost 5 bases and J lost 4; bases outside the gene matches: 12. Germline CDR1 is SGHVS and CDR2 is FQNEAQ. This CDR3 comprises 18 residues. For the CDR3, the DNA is TGTGCCAGCAGCCTCGGACTAGCGGGGACTTATACATACAATGAGCAGTTCTTC. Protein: CASSLGLAGTYTYNEQFF.

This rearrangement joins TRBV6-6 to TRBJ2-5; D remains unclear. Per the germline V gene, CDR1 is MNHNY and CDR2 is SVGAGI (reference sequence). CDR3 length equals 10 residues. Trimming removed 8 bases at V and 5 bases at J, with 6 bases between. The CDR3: CASGVETQYF. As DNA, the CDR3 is TGTGCCAGCGGAGTTGAGACCCAGTACTTC.

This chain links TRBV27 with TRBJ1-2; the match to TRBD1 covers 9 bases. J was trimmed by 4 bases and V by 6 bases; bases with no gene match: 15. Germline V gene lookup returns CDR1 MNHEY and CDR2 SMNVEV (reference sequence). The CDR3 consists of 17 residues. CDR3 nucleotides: TGTGCCAGCAGGATTTCGAGGGGACAGGGTCTAGGCTATGGCTACACCTTC. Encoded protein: CASRISRGQGLGYGYTF.

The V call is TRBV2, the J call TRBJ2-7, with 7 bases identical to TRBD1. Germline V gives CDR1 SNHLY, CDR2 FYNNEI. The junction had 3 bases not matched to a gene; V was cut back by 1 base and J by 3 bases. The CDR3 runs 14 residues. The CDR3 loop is CASSEVDRDYEQYF. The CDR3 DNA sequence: TGTGCCAGCAGTGAAGTTGACAGGGACTACGAGCAGTACTTC.

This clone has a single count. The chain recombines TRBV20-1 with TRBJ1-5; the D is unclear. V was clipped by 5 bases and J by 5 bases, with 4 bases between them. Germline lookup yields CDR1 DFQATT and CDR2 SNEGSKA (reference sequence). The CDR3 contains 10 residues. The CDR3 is CSAEDQPQHF. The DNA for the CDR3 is TGCAGTGCTGAGGATCAGCCCCAGCATTTT.

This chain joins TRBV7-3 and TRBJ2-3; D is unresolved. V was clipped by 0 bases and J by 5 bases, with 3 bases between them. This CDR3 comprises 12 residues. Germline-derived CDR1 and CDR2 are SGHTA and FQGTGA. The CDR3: CASSLTGDTQYF. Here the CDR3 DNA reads TGTGCCAGCAGCTTAACAGGAGATACGCAGTATTTT.